The clone carrying this TCR beta chain was counted a single time. The record originates from a study of blood T cell repertoires in COVID-19. About the study: T cells, B-cell-depleted T cells, or PBMCs provided the cDNA or gDNA that served as material.

The germline V gene encodes CDR1 MNHEY and CDR2 SMNVEV (reference sequence). The V segment lost 0 bases and the J segment 3 bases; nucleotides outside the gene matches: 2. This CDR3 has 15 amino acids. Source study methods: Amplification of reference gene primers was used by the study to estimate nucleated cell counts. Repertoires were generated with immunoSEQ multiplex PCR, while TCRdb's copy carries only in-frame clones and drops some. V, J and clone size derive from that table, while D and trimming were established from the DNA sequence. The sample lists a few hundred thousand clones, approximately 92% seen once, with roughly 18% in the top ten.

The source material was PBMCs or T cells enriched from blood (not recorded which). This chain uses TRBV27 with TRBJ2-7, with 10 positions matching TRBD1. The sequence was collected from a woman aged 25 to 45 who had recovered from COVID-19. The CDR3 DNA sequence: TGTGCCAGCAGTTTATCTGGGACAGGGGACTACGAGCAGTACTTC. It translates to CASSLSGTGDYEQYF.